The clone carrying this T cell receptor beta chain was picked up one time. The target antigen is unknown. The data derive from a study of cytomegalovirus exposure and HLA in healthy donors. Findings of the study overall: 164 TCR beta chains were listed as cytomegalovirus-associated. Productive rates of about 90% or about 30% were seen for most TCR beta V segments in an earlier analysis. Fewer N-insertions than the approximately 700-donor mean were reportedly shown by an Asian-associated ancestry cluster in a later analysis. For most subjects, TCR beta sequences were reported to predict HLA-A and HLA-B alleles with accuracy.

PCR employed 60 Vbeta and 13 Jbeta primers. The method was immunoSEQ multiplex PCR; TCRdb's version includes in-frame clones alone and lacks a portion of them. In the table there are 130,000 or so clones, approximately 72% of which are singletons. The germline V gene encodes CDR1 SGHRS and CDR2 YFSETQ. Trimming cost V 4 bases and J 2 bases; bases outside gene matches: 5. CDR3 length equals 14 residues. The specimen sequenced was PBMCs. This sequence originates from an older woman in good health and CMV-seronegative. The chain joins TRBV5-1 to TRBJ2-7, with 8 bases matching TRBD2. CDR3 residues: CASSLGLGAYEQYF. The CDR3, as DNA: TGCGCCAGCAGCCTGGGACTAGGTGCCTACGAGCAGTACTTC. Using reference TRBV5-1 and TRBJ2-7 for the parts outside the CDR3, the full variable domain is KAGVTQTPRYLIKTRGQQVTLSCSPISGHRSVSWYQQTPGQGLQFLFEYFSETQRNKGNFPGRFSGRQFSNSRSEMNVSTLELGDSALYLCASSLGLGAYEQYFGPGTRLTVT.